This T cell receptor (beta chain) was sequenced for a study of CD8 T cells in Susac syndrome. In the study overall: Blood was drawn from patients with Susac syndrome. At that point, they were therapy-naive, on corticosteroids, or on intravenous immunoglobulin alone.

Turning to this clonotype: Its cognate antigen is unknown.

After extraction with the RNeasy kit, roughly 0.5 to 1 ug of the RNA was reverse transcribed using random hexamers. MiXCR, applied by TCRdb to the immunoSEQ multiplex PCR reads, yields one record per CDR3 protein. The table lists around 53,000 distinct CDR3 sequences, approximately 95% of them singletons. Whole-study results and caveats: In its TCR sequencing and HLA analysis, the study acknowledged that the number of individuals was relatively small.

V was trimmed by 0 bases and J by 9 bases, leaving 12 bases between them. The CDR3 is made up of 12 amino acids. The V gene's germline CDR1 is DFQATT and CDR2 SNEGSKA (reference sequence). TEMRA cells were enriched by FACS, and CD4+ and CD8+ T cells were negatively isolated. This TCR derives from a human donor with Susac syndrome. The sequencing input was CD8+ T cells from PBMCs. The chain has TRBV20-1 and TRBJ2-7; the D is unclear. CDR3: CSARDRLVGQYF. CDR3 bases: TGCAGTGCTAGAGATCGGCTTGTCGGGCAGTACTTC.